The 5 T cell receptor beta chains in this list originate from one sample, sequenced in a study of human T cells and chemical hapten exposure. MiXCR, applied by TCRdb to the RACE reads, yields one record per CDR3 protein. The repertoire holds over 100,000 distinct CDR3 sequences, with roughly 9.5% as singletons. Noted time point: healthy volunteer bleed at 2 weeks. Researchers extracted total RNA from unfractionated whole blood. The sequenced sample was whole blood. The receptors here all came from a male donor in good health. Some clones in this sample may be carry-over from other donors' samples.

This clonotype was recorded a few times. The chain combines TRBV4-2 with TRBJ2-6; D gene ambiguous. CDR1 is LGHNA, CDR2 YNFKEQ, per germline. The CDR3 consists of 18 residues. Trimming pared 0 bases from V and 0 bases from J, leaving 12 bases between. The CDR3: CASSQDIMTSSGANVLTF. For the CDR3, the DNA is TGTGCCAGCAGCCAAGATATTATGACGTCCTCTGGGGCCAACGTCCTGACTTTC.

This clonotype occurred many times. The V call is TRBV6-6, the J call TRBJ2-7; possible D gene TRBD2, 6 bases. The CDR3 consists of 13 residues. V was pared by 8 bases and J by 3 bases, with 14 bases between. Germline assignment: CDR1 MNHNY and CDR2 SVGAGI (reference sequence). CDR3 sequence reads: CASGGTSLYEQYF. The CDR3, as DNA: TGTGCCAGCGGCGGGACGTCGCTCTACGAGCAGTACTTC.

This clonotype was observed a few times. The rearrangement uses TRBV9 and TRBJ1-2, with D perhaps matching TRBD1 (5 bases). V was pared by 5 bases and J by 5 bases, with 19 bases between. CDR1 is SGDLS and CDR2 is YYNGEE in the germline V gene. The CDR3 extends over 15 amino acids. The CDR3 reads CASRAQDTRRYGYTF. For the CDR3, the DNA is TGTGCCAGCAGGGCACAGGACACCCGGAGGTATGGCTACACCTTC. Full variable domain (missing parts from reference TRBV9 and TRBJ1-2): DSGVTQTPKHLITATGQRVTLRCSPRSGDLSVYWYQQSLDQGLQFLIQYYNGEERAKGNILERFSAQQFPDLHSELNLSSLELGDSALYFCASRAQDTRRYGYTFGSGTRLTVV.

This clonotype was detected once. The CDR3 sequence: CASSLQGWGNQPQHF. The CDR3 nucleotides read TGTGCCAGCAGCCTACAGGGTTGGGGCAATCAGCCCCAGCATTTT. J is TRBJ1-5 and V is TRBV7-6; weak D call: TRBD1 (6 bases). In germline, CDR1 is SGHVS, CDR2 FNYEAQ. V lost 5 bases to trimming and J lost 2 bases, with 13 bases between them. CDR3 length: 15 amino acids.

This clonotype was observed many times. This chain uses TRBV14 with TRBJ2-7; D possibly corresponds to TRBD2 (5 bases). This CDR3 has 16 residues. Germline V gene data show CDR1 as SGHDN and CDR2 as FVKESK. Trimming took 4 bases from V and 1 from J, leaving 17 bases between them. CDR3 sequence (DNA): TGTGCCAGCAGCCGACTGCTCCATGGGAGATCCTACGAGCAGTACTTC. This codes for CASSRLLHGRSYEQYF.